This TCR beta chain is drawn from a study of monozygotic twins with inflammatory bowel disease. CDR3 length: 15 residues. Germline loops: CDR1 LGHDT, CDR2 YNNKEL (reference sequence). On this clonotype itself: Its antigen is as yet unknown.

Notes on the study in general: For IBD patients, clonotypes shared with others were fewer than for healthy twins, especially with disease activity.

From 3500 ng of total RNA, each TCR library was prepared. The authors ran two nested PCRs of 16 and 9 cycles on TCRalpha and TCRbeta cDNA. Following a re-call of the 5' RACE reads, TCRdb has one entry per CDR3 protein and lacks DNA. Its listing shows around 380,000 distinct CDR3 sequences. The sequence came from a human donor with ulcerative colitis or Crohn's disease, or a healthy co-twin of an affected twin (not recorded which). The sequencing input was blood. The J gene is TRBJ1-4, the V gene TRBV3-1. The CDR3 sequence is CASSQDIGLHEKLFF.